The 21 T cell receptor beta chains reported below all come from one sample, sequenced in a study of control samples from healthy donors and cancer patients. The protocol was immunoSEQ multiplex PCR, while the TCRdb copy is restricted to in-frame clones and leaves out a portion. The sample lists about 15,000 clones, over 70% occurring once. The sequenced sample was PBMCs. Receptor source: a woman aged 70-85 years with colorectal cancer.

This chain joins TRBV2 and TRBJ1-5; unclear D gene. Trimming stripped 4 bases from V and 2 bases from J, with 9 bases between. Germline assignment: CDR1 SNHLY and CDR2 FYNNEI. The CDR3 loop spans 14 amino acids. CDR3 amino acids: CASSVERGNQPQHF. The CDR3 DNA follows: TGTGCCAGCAGTGTGGAAAGGGGCAATCAGCCCCAGCATTTT.

The chain combines TRBV5-6 with TRBJ2-3; tentatively, D is TRBD1 (5 bases). The germline CDR1 and CDR2 sequences are SGHDT and YYEEEE. The CDR3 consists of 15 residues. Trimming cost V 4 bases and J 0 bases, with 12 bases left between them. CDR3 sequence: CASSQGIFSTDTQYF. CDR3 DNA: TGTGCCAGCAGCCAGGGAATTTTTAGCACAGATACGCAGTATTTT.

The rearrangement uses TRBV19 and TRBJ1-6; tentative D call: TRBD1 (6 bases). V was cut by 5 bases and J by 7 bases, with 12 bases left in between. This CDR3 spans 14 amino acids. Germline V CDR1 and CDR2: LNHDA, SQIVND (reference sequence). The chain's CDR3 is CASSPGAGNSPLHF. The CDR3, as DNA: TGTGCCAGTAGTCCGGGGGCTGGGAATTCACCCCTCCACTTT.

This chain connects TRBV19 to TRBJ2-7; D unresolved. This CDR3 comprises 14 residues. Looked up from germline, CDR1 is LNHDA and CDR2 is SQIVND (reference sequence). V dropped 1 base and J dropped 0 bases, with 7 bases sitting between them. This CDR3 reads CASSIARSSYEQYF. CDR3 in DNA: TGTGCCAGTAGTATAGCCAGGAGCTCCTACGAGCAGTACTTC. Complete variable domain (other parts from reference TRBV19 and TRBJ2-7): DGGITQSPKYLFRKEGQNVTLSCEQNLNHDAMYWYRQDPGQGLRLIYYSQIVNDFQKGDIAEGYSVSREKKESFPLTVTSAQKNPTAFYLCASSIARSSYEQYFGPGTRLTVT.

The CDR3 nucleotides read TGTGCCAGCAGTTACCTCGGGGGTAAGGCTTTCTTT. This codes for CASSYLGGKAFF. The chain uses TRBV6-5 and TRBJ1-1; D is possibly TRBD1 (5 bases). Germline CDR1 reads MNHEY; CDR2 reads SVGAGI. CDR3 length: 12 residues. Trimming stripped 2 bases from V and 11 bases from J, with 12 bases between.

The chain carries TRBV9 and TRBJ2-1, with D possibly being TRBD2 (5 bases). The ends were cut back, 0 bases at V and 8 bases at J, with 12 bases in the middle. Germline loops: CDR1 SGDLS, CDR2 YYNGEE. This CDR3 spans 14 amino acids. CDR3 sequence reads: CASSVGTTRDEQFF. The CDR3, as DNA: TGTGCCAGCAGCGTAGGGACCACGAGGGATGAGCAGTTCTTC.

This chain connects TRBV6-1 to TRBJ2-1, with D possibly TRBD1 on 6 matching bases. V was trimmed by 0 bases and J by 3 bases, leaving 9 bases between them. Germline CDR1 reads MNHNS; CDR2 reads SASEGT. The length of the CDR3 is 15 residues. The chain's CDR3 is CASSEAGTNYNEQFF. Written as DNA, the CDR3 is TGTGCCAGCAGTGAAGCCGGGACAAACTACAATGAGCAGTTCTTC.

The chain couples TRBV6-5 to TRBJ2-3, with D perhaps TRBD2 (5 bases). The length of the CDR3 is 15 residues. Germline CDR1 reads MNHEY; CDR2 reads SVGAGI. Trimming removed 2 bases at V and 0 bases at J, with 9 bases between. The chain's CDR3 is CASSYLGGSTDTQYF. The CDR3, as DNA: TGTGCCAGCAGTTACCTCGGCGGGAGCACAGATACGCAGTATTTT.

The chain uses TRBV11-3 and TRBJ2-3; unclear D gene. The CDR3 has 14 residues. Germline values: CDR1 SGHNT, CDR2 YENEEA. Trimming took off 3 bases at V and 3 bases at J, with 10 bases between the two ends. The CDR3 is CASSFYGETDTQYF. The CDR3 coding sequence is TGTGCCAGCAGCTTTTATGGGGAAACAGATACGCAGTATTTT.

The rearrangement uses TRBV5-1 and TRBJ1-1, with 7 bases aligning to TRBD1. The J segment lost 0 bases and the V segment lost 4 bases, leaving 6 bases of the junction unmatched. The CDR3 runs 15 residues. Germline values: CDR1 SGHRS, CDR2 YFSETQ. The CDR3 DNA is TGCGCCAGCAGCCCCGGGGGGACAGTGAACACTGAAGCTTTCTTT. Translating it yields CASSPGGTVNTEAFF.

This rearrangement joins TRBV9 to TRBJ2-4, with D perhaps matching TRBD2 (6 bases). Germline V gives CDR1 SGDLS, CDR2 YYNGEE. Trimming removed 0 bases at V and 3 bases at J, with 22 bases between. The CDR3 spans 19 residues. CDR3 sequence: CASSVASGRLGGGKNIQYF. DNA for the CDR3: TGTGCCAGCAGCGTAGCTTCCGGGCGGCTCGGGGGAGGCAAAAACATTCAGTACTTC.

This chain connects TRBV15 to TRBJ2-1; the match to TRBD2 covers 12 bases. The CDR3 is 19 residues long. From germline, CDR1 is LNHNV and CDR2 YYDKDF (reference sequence). The V and J ends lost 0 bases and 5 bases, in that order; junction bases with no gene match: 11. The CDR3 region has the DNA TGTGCCACCAGCAGAGAGGGATTCCTAGCGGGAGGGCCCCACAATGAGCAGTTCTTC. Protein product: CATSREGFLAGGPHNEQFF.

V is TRBV15 and J is TRBJ2-1; 8 positions match TRBD2. V lost 1 base, J lost 3 bases, and 5 bases stayed unmatched. Germline assignment: CDR1 LNHNV and CDR2 YYDKDF (reference sequence). This CDR3 spans 16 amino acids. The CDR3 region has the DNA TGTGCCACCAGCAGAGGGGCGGGAGGACGCTACAATGAGCAGTTCTTC. Translation gives CATSRGAGGRYNEQFF.

This clone was observed a single time. This rearrangement joins TRBV11-2 to TRBJ2-3; 8 bases line up with TRBD1. The trim removed 5 bases at V and 0 bases at J, leaving 1 base unmatched. This CDR3 is built from 14 residues. CDR1 is SGHAT and CDR2 is FQNNGV in the germline V gene. This CDR3 reads CASSQGASTDTQYF. The CDR3 bases are TGTGCCAGCAGCCAGGGGGCTAGCACAGATACGCAGTATTTT.

The CDR3 spells CASRYRVDQPQHF. CDR3 bases: TGTGCCAGCAGATACAGGGTAGATCAGCCCCAGCATTTT. V gene TRBV28 combines with J gene TRBJ1-5, with D tentatively TRBD1 (6 bases). The length of the CDR3 is 13 residues. The V end was cut by 6 bases, the J end by 5 bases, with 11 bases between. Germline CDR1 reads MDHEN; CDR2 reads SYDVKM.

The J gene is TRBJ1-2, the V gene TRBV3-1 (or the pseudogene TRBV3-2); no firm D call. Deletions cut 4 bases from V and 4 bases from J, with 13 bases between. The CDR3 totals 14 residues. Germline lookup yields CDR1 LGHDT and CDR2 YNNKEL (reference sequence). The CDR3 nucleotides are TGTGCCAGCAGCCCCTGGAGGCAGCCCTATGGCTACACCTTC. It yields the protein CASSPWRQPYGYTF.

The chain has TRBV27 and TRBJ1-1; possible D gene TRBD1, 5 bases. The CDR3 runs to 14 residues. Germline V CDR1 and CDR2: MNHEY, SMNVEV (reference sequence). V was clipped by 6 bases and J by 5 bases, with 16 bases between them. CDR3 protein: CASSRLGDRTEAFF. In nucleotides, the CDR3 is TGTGCCAGCAGCCGCCTTGGCGACAGAACTGAAGCTTTCTTT.

The chain has TRBV6-2 or TRBV6-3 and TRBJ2-3; TRBD1 agrees at 10 bases. V lost 2 bases to trimming and J lost 3 bases; unmatched junction nucleotides: 2. This CDR3 is built from 15 residues. Looked up from germline, CDR1 is MNHEY and CDR2 is SVGEGT. The CDR3, as DNA: TGTGCCAGCAGTTACCGGACAGGGGGGACAGATACGCAGTATTTT. Translating gives CASSYRTGGTDTQYF.

The V and J genes are TRBV7-9 and TRBJ2-7; D perhaps matches TRBD1 (5 bases). Germline V CDR1 and CDR2: SEHNR, FQNEAQ (reference sequence). CDR3 length: 15 amino acids. V lost 5 bases, J lost 1 base, and 15 bases lay in between. CDR3 protein: CASSRGQLNSYEQYF. Written as DNA, the CDR3 is TGTGCCAGCAGCCGCGGACAACTTAATTCCTACGAGCAGTACTTC.

This clone was detected a few times. The V and J genes are TRBV5-6 and TRBJ1-1, with D perhaps TRBD1 (5 bases). V was cut by 1 base and J by 7 bases, with 5 bases left in between. The CDR3 runs 11 residues. Germline V gene lookup returns CDR1 SGHDT and CDR2 YYEEEE. In nucleotides, the CDR3 is TGTGCCAGCAGCTTGACAGGTGAAGCTTTCTTT. Translated, it gives CASSLTGEAFF. Using reference TRBV5-6 and TRBJ1-1 for the parts outside the CDR3, the full variable domain is DAGVTQSPTHLIKTRGQQVTLRCSPKSGHDTVSWYQQALGQGPQFIFQYYEEEERQRGNFPDRFSGHQFPNYSSELNVNALLLGDSALYLCASSLTGEAFFGQGTRLTVV.

The table lists this clone with a few counts. The chain is built from TRBV5-5 and TRBJ1-6; a weak D match, TRBD1 (6 bases). V lost 0 bases, J lost 10 bases, and 14 bases lay in between. This CDR3 has 15 amino acids. Germline V lookup: CDR1 SGHKS, CDR2 YYEKEE (reference sequence). The CDR3 DNA reads as TGTGCCAGCAGCTTGGAGTGGGGGGCCGGATCACCCCTCCACTTT. Its translation is CASSLEWGAGSPLHF.